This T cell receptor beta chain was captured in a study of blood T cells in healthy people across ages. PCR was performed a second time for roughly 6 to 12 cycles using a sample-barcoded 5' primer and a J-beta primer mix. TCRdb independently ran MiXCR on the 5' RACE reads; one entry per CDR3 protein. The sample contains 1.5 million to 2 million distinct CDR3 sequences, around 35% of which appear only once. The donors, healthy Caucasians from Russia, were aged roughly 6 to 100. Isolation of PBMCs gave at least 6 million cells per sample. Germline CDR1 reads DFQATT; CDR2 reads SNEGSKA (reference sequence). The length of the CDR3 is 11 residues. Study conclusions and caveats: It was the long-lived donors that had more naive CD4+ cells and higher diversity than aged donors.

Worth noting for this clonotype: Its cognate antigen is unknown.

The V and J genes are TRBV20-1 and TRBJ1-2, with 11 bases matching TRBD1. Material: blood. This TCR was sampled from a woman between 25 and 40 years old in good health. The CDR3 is CSGTGGEGYTF. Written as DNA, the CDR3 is TGCAGCGGGACAGGGGGTGAAGGCTACACCTTC.